This paragraph reports one T cell receptor (beta chain). The antigen remains unidentified. This sample was taken from a study of T cell responses to AZD1222 COVID-19 vaccine. The wider study: The analysis combined second doses at about 4 or about 12 weeks.

Regarding the study as a whole: Spike was spanned by vaccine-associated CD4 TCRs, with dominance at 160-218 and 743-854. Sampled repertoires all dated from after the peak T cell response. White British people made up most donors, females outnumbered males, and clonal diversity was possibly underestimated.

This CDR3 is built from 13 residues. From germline, CDR1 is SGHDN and CDR2 FVKESK. Trimming stripped 6 bases from V and 7 bases from J, with 15 bases between. Sequencing used immunoSEQ multiplex PCR; TCRdb keeps in-frame clones, though not all of them. Among about 110,000 clones listed, 92% were seen once. The chain joins TRBV14 to TRBJ1-1; the D is unclear. The sample here was peripheral blood, taken on day 0 of AZD1222 vaccination. The source is an adult in good health. CDR3 protein: CASSLDRRFEAFF. The DNA of the CDR3 is TGTGCCAGCAGTTTGGATCGCCGGTTTGAAGCTTTCTTT. Complete variable domain (other parts from reference TRBV14 and TRBJ1-1): EAGVTQFPSHSVIEKGQTVTLRCDPISGHDNLYWYRRVMGKEIKFLLHFVKESKQDESGMPNNRFLAERTGGTYSTLKVQPAELEDSGVYFCASSLDRRFEAFFGQGTRLTVV.